The sequence of this T cell receptor beta chain was determined in a study of T cell repertoires in cytomegalovirus infection. Across the study: Shared public TCR beta signatures pointed to both CMV infection and a matching HLA type. Overall study findings and caveats: Predominance within the ex vivo response was attributable to HLA-C-restricted CMV-specific TCR beta clonotypes. Of the TCR beta families, the public ones yielded a cumulative frequency that identified carriers of CMV plus the relevant HLA.

This clonotype was found many times. Its antigen is not identified. A read error may account for a junction end that differs from germline. TCRdb reprocessed the reads via MiXCR and lists one record per CDR3 protein. The sample carries approximately 490,000 distinct CDR3 sequences, approximately 10% recorded once. Sequencing was carried out using PBMCs. This TCR derives from a human donor in good health (CMV status not recorded). Some clones in this sample may be carry-over from other donors' samples.

The CDR3 DNA follows: TGTGCCAGCAGCTCCCAGAACCCCGGGGAGCTGTTTTTT. Residues: CASSSQNPGELFF. The J gene is TRBJ2-2, the V gene TRBV7-3, with D uncertain. Germline CDR1 and CDR2: SGHTA and FQGTGA. The CDR3 covers 13 residues.